The rows below give T cell receptor beta chains drawn from one sample of a study of T cells after yellow fever vaccination. TCRdb reanalysed the 5' RACE reads using MiXCR and keeps one entry per CDR3 protein. The profile covers some 400,000 distinct CDR3 sequences, with about 6% appearing a single time and 14% to 15% taken by the ten largest. Sequenced material: PBMCs, taken 5 days after the yellow fever booster vaccination. These receptors all come from a man aged 25-45 years who received the YFV17D yellow fever vaccine. CDR3s include the opening cysteine and the closing phenylalanine or tryptophan. Each record gives: V gene, D gene, J gene, clone size, CDR3 DNA, CDR3 protein. The D gene is left open where the match is weak. Some rows have no size entry. The others give once, few or many, or a class for an expanded clone.

v_call: TRBV23-1
d_call: TRBD1
j_call: TRBJ2-5
clone_size: few
cdr3_nt: TGCGCCAGCAGGGACAGGGGTTGGACCCAGTACTTC
cdr3_aa: CASRDRGWTQYF

v_call: TRBV20-1
d_call: TRBD2
j_call: TRBJ2-2
clone_size: few
cdr3_nt: TGCAGTGCTAGAGCGGGTTGGGTAGCGGGAGGCGCGAACACCGGGGAGCTGTTTTTT
cdr3_aa: CSARAGWVAGGANTGELFF

v_call: TRBV19
d_call: TRBD2
j_call: TRBJ2-4
clone_size: many
cdr3_nt: TGTGCCAGTAGTATAGACTGGACTAGAGGGAACATTCAGTACTTC
cdr3_aa: CASSIDWTRGNIQYF

v_call: TRBV5-1
d_call: NA
j_call: TRBJ2-1
clone_size: many
cdr3_nt: TGCGCCAGCAGCTTGGCCGGAGGGGGTTATGTTTCCGATGAGCAGTTCTTC
cdr3_aa: CASSLAGGGYVSDEQFF

v_call: TRBV7-2
d_call: NA
j_call: TRBJ2-7
clone_size: NA
cdr3_nt: TGTGCCAGCAGCCCGGGGATCGGAACCTACGAGCAGTACTTC
cdr3_aa: CASSPGIGTYEQYF

v_call: TRBV7-2
d_call: NA
j_call: TRBJ2-1
clone_size: few
cdr3_nt: TGTGCCAGCAGCTTCCAAGCCCTTTACAATGAGCAGTTCTTC
cdr3_aa: CASSFQALYNEQFF

v_call: TRBV7-9
d_call: NA
j_call: TRBJ1-2
clone_size: many
cdr3_nt: TGTGCCAGCAGCCTCGGACCCGGGTCCCACTATGGCTACACCTTC
cdr3_aa: CASSLGPGSHYGYTF

v_call: TRBV7-7
d_call: NA
j_call: TRBJ2-1
clone_size: NA
cdr3_nt: TGTGCCAGCAGCCCCCACCCCAGCGGAACAGAAGTCCACAATGAGCAGTTCTTC
cdr3_aa: CASSPHPSGTEVHNEQFF

v_call: TRBV30
d_call: NA
j_call: TRBJ2-3
clone_size: NA
cdr3_nt: TGTGCCTGGAGTAGGATGTCTAGCACAGATACGCAGTATTTT
cdr3_aa: CAWSRMSSTDTQYF

v_call: TRBV20-1
d_call: TRBD2
j_call: TRBJ2-3
clone_size: few
cdr3_nt: TGCAGTGCTTTATTGGCTAGCGGGAACACAGATACGCAGTATTTT
cdr3_aa: CSALLASGNTDTQYF